Given below is one T cell receptor beta chain in context. Its antigen is unknown. The sample holds no much larger clone one base away, and base qualities are not on file. This entry belongs to a study of regulatory T cells in long-lasting Graves disease (dated by TCRdb to about 2021). Background on the whole study: In the newly diagnosed Graves' disease group, patients had been taking antithyroid drugs for less than 3 months. A total of about 35 samples underwent TCR sequencing, from about 13 patients with persistent Graves' disease and 20 or so patients with newly diagnosed Graves' disease. The study took place in China and was registered as a clinical trial. Peripheral blood TCR sequencing and RNA sequencing compared persistent Graves' disease patients with newly diagnosed Graves' disease patients.

The sample's time point label is to be understood as: newly diagnosed GD, antithyroid drugs for less than 3 months. For both TCR sequencing and RNA sequencing, RNA was extracted from PBMCs in TRIzol. Graves' disease was diagnosed according to American Thyroid Association guidelines. Patients were recruited from an endocrinology department in Xi'an, China. From each patient, about 9 milliliters of peripheral blood was collected into an EDTA anticoagulant tube. Ficoll Paque Plus density gradient separation was used to isolate PBMCs, and no additional T cell sorting was done. An Agilent 2100 Bioanalyzer and agarose gel were used to assess RNA quality, and a NanoDrop 2000 was used to measure RNA concentration. CDR1 SQVTM and CDR2 ANQGSEA were looked up in the germline V gene. CDR3 length: 13 amino acids, cysteine to phenylalanine. Only the CDR3 region is kept as DNA, spanning 39 bases read in frame from base 1. V sheds 5 bases and J sheds 0 bases, leaving 9 bases between their ends.

Here is what the overall study found, with its caveats: Compared with newly diagnosed patients, persistent Graves' disease patients had lower TCR Shannon entropy and fewer highly expanded clones, which suggests clonal expansion. Only peripheral blood was studied, because thyroid tissue, the primary lesion, was inaccessible. Only the TCR beta chain was sequenced and analyzed. More public clonotypes were shared among persistent patients (about 2,800) than among newly diagnosed patients (966). The authors noted that the small sample size was a limitation that may lower accuracy. Persistent disease showed preferential use of TRBV28, TRBJ1-2 and TRBJ2-5, whereas newly diagnosed disease favored TRBV20-1 and TRBJ2-1.

The library was obtained by multiplex PCR. The run used an Illumina HiSeq 4000. To build TCR beta libraries, CDR3 regions were amplified by Arm-PCR using iRepertoire HTBI primers. Before sequencing, the PCR products underwent gel purification. Turning to the authors' computational methods: Gene usage analysis of CDR3 amino acid clonotypes used the 60 to 80 TRBV and 14 TRBJ segments found across samples. COPE and FqMerger were used to merge filtered high-quality paired reads into contigs. BLAST was used to align contigs to the IMGT TRBV, TRBD and TRBJ reference genes, and CDR3 was defined following IMGT. Clonotypes above 0.1% frequency were classified as highly expanded clones. Repertoire diversity was measured by Shannon entropy, and V-J evenness by the Gini coefficient. Clonotypes shared by more than one individual were considered public. TCRdb trimmed public reads at Q25 via fastp, called clones via MiXCR and kept in-frame beta chains. Each CDR3 protein appears once, grouped with its most common genes and DNA. None of the V and J calls come from the authors' own analysis; TCRdb made them. The sample has approximately 480,000 distinct CDR3 sequences on record, around 16% of them singletons. 12% of the sample is in the top ten clones.

These data are also associated with another study on T cells in Graves' hyperthyroidism and ophthalmopathy. Drawing on the second study: Stable Graves' hyperthyroidism was defined as the absence of progression to ophthalmopathy over 18 months of follow-up. Hyperthyroidism patients were newly diagnosed, with disease duration under 2 months, and aged 18 to 65 years. Patients with uncontrolled infections, other autoimmune diseases, pregnancy or lactation were excluded. Diagnoses relied on clinical symptoms, serum thyroxine and TRAb, thyroid ultrasound and orbital computed tomography. The first round of RT-PCR for the TCR CDR3 was performed with the HTBI primer set and the Qiagen OneStep RT-PCR kit. Blood samples also contained most of the expanded thyroid clonotypes (frequency above 0.001), which suggests that blood repertoires may reflect thyroid immune responses. In cross-validation, a model built on a 13 V-J signature told ophthalmopathy apart from stable hyperthyroidism with approximately 90% sensitivity and roughly 81% specificity, and in testing the same model reached 80%/75%. In validation, the model predicted progression to ophthalmopathy with 55% to 71% sensitivity and 72% to 75% specificity, a median of 6.5 months before onset. TCR V-J signatures able to tell the groups apart were searched for in a discovery cohort of more than 90 patients, of whom under 45 had Graves' ophthalmopathy and roughly 57 had stable Graves' hyperthyroidism. Prospective prediction of ophthalmopathy was tested in an independent validation cohort consisting of about 20 hyperthyroidism patients and 15 or so patients who later progressed to ophthalmopathy. The approximately 95 discovery patients were divided at random into training and test sets in a 7:3 ratio. In addition, the study compared T-cell repertoires in thyroid tissue and in blood from about 6 Graves' hyperthyroidism patients. Following sampling, methimazole starting at 30 mg daily was given to hyperthyroidism patients, and high-dose intravenous methylprednisolone was given to ophthalmopathy patients. Libraries were constructed in a second round of multiplex PCR, after which size selection and purification were performed. Sequencing of the libraries was done on an Illumina HiSeq2000 using paired-end 100 bp reads. Raw data were processed with SOAPnuke, discarding reads with adapters, uncalled bases, mean Phred below 15, or no exact constant-primer or identifier match. COPE v1.2.5 was used to merge high-quality paired reads, and clonotypes were defined as unique nucleotide sequences. MiTCR v1.1 was used to align the clonotypes against IMGT TRBV, TRBD and TRBJ reference segments. Only V-J combinations with frequency above 0.0001, covering 98% to 99.2% of repertoires, were analysed. A TCS score was defined as the ratio of F50 (clonal expansion) to E x V (chaos), with BLOSUM62-based TCRdist applied between CDR3 peptides within each V-J. Welch's t-statistics and random forest reduced approximately 520 V-J features to some 14, which were used in a naive Bayes classifier (R e1071). No statistical method was used to fix the sample size in advance, and group allocation was not hidden from the investigators. According to the paper, TCR Vbeta CDR3 sequencing was carried out on 135 peripheral blood samples, which came from fewer than 50 ophthalmopathy, 70 to 80 hyperthyroidism and around 17 progressor patients.

The starting material was peripheral blood mononuclear cells (PBMCs), obtained at new diagnosis, from a patient treated with antithyroid drugs. The rearranged chain carries TRBV29-1 and TRBJ2-3, with a tentative D gene TRBD1 over 5 matching bases. This receptor was obtained from a man aged 35 to 55 with Graves disease. Donor details come from another sample of the same person, matched by shared clones. The DNA sequence is as follows: TGCAGCGTTTCCAGGGTTAGCACAGATACGCAGTATTTT. It translates to CSVSRVSTDTQYF.